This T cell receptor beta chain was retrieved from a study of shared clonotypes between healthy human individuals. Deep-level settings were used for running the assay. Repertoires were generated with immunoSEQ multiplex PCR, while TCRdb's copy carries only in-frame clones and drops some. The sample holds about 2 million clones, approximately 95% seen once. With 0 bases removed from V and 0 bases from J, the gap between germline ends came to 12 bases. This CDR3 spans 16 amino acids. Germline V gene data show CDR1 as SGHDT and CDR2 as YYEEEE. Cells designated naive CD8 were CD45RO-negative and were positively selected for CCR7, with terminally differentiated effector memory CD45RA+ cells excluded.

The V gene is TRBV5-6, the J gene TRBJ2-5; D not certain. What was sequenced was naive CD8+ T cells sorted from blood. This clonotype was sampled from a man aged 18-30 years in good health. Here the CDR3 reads CASSLELEGYQETQYF. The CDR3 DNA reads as TGTGCCAGCAGCTTGGAGTTAGAAGGGTACCAAGAGACCCAGTACTTC. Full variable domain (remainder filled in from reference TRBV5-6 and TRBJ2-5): DAGVTQSPTHLIKTRGQQVTLRCSPKSGHDTVSWYQQALGQGPQFIFQYYEEEERQRGNFPDRFSGHQFPNYSSELNVNALLLGDSALYLCASSLELEGYQETQYFGPGTRLLVL.